The 28 T cell receptor beta chains listed next were all sequenced from one sample in a study of CD8 T cells in Susac syndrome. When the RNA was reverse transcribed, random hexamers were used with an input of roughly 0.5 to 1 ug. TCRdb independently ran MiXCR on the immunoSEQ multiplex PCR reads; one entry per CDR3 protein. The sample lists 330,000 or so distinct CDR3 sequences; approximately 91% were seen once. The specimen sequenced was CD8+ T cells from PBMCs. The receptors here all came from a human donor with multiple sclerosis.

This clonotype was recorded a few times. This chain connects TRBV27 to TRBJ2-7; D might be TRBD1 (5 bases). V was trimmed by 2 bases and J by 2 bases, leaving 7 bases between them. The CDR3 sequence is 13 residues long. In germline, CDR1 is MNHEY, CDR2 SMNVEV (reference sequence). CDR3 DNA sequence: TGTGCCAGCAGTTTAACGACAGCCTACGAGCAGTACTTC. Translated: CASSLTTAYEQYF.

CDR3 protein: CASSLVVKGDRFQPQHF. Written as DNA, the CDR3 is TGTGCCAGCAGCTTAGTGGTGAAGGGGGACAGGTTTCAGCCCCAGCATTTT. The gene calls are TRBV7-2 and TRBJ1-5; TRBD1 aligns across 8 bases. V was pared by 1 base and J by 6 bases, with 11 bases of the junction left unmatched. The CDR3 length is 17 residues. Germline-derived CDR1 and CDR2 are SGHTA and FQGNSA. The variable domain in full, with the rest retrieved from reference TRBV7-2 and TRBJ1-5, is GAGVSQSPSNKVTEKGKDVELRCDPISGHTALYWYRQSLGQGLEFLIYFQGNSAPDKSGLPSDRFSAERTGGSVSTLTIQRTQQEDSAVYLCASSLVVKGDRFQPQHFGDGTRLSIL.

V usage is TRBV28 and J usage is TRBJ2-7, with 16 bases matching TRBD2. The CDR3 extends over 18 amino acids. Trimming took 6 bases from V and 4 from J; bases not matched to a gene: 12. From germline, CDR1 is MDHEN and CDR2 SYDVKM. CDR3 loop: CASSPKGTSGRALYEQYF. CDR3 coding DNA: TGTGCCAGCAGCCCCAAAGGGACTAGCGGGAGGGCCCTTTACGAGCAGTACTTC.

This chain uses TRBV6-4 with TRBJ2-1; D is undetermined. The germline V gene encodes CDR1 MRHNA and CDR2 SNTAGT. The V gene lost 3 bases and the J gene lost 7 bases, with 10 bases spanning the gap. This CDR3 spans 13 amino acids. CDR3 region: CASSEATENEQFF. The CDR3 nucleotides read TGTGCCAGCAGTGAGGCAACTGAGAATGAGCAGTTCTTC.

The chain combines TRBV20-1 with TRBJ2-7; D is unclear. V was shortened by 0 bases and J by 3 bases, with 12 bases between the two germline ends. The length of the CDR3 is 14 residues. Germline V gives CDR1 DFQATT, CDR2 SNEGSKA (reference sequence). This CDR3 reads CSARDQTDYYEQYF. The CDR3, as DNA: TGCAGTGCTAGAGATCAGACTGATTACTACGAGCAGTACTTC.

This clonotype appeared once. The chain joins TRBV19 to TRBJ2-7; unclear D gene. The CDR3 is 12 amino acids. Germline CDR1 and CDR2: LNHDA and SQIVND (reference sequence). The V end was cut by 5 bases, the J end by 1 base, with 6 bases between. DNA of the CDR3: TGTGCCAGTAGTGAAACGTCCTACGAGCAGTACTTC. This gives the protein CASSETSYEQYF.

This sequence joins TRBV30 and TRBJ1-5; D is uncertain. Per germline, CDR1 GTSNPN and CDR2 SVGIG (reference sequence). CDR3 size: 13 residues. V was trimmed by 5 bases and J by 0 bases, leaving 8 bases between them. Here the CDR3 DNA reads TGTGCCTGGGCAGGCTATAGCAATCAGCCCCAGCATTTT. Protein product: CAWAGYSNQPQHF.

The genes are TRBV7-9 and TRBJ2-5; D is ambiguous. V gave up 4 bases and J gave up 1 base, with 13 bases separating them. Germline V gene data show CDR1 as SEHNR and CDR2 as FQNEAQ (reference sequence). CDR3 length equals 15 residues. In nucleotides, the CDR3 is TGTGCCAGCAGCTCGTTGAAGGGATTCCAAGAGACCCAGTACTTC. It is translated as CASSSLKGFQETQYF.

V gene TRBV7-9 combines with J gene TRBJ2-1; 7 bases line up with TRBD2. The CDR3 has 12 amino acids. J was trimmed by 10 bases and V by 8 bases; bases with no gene match: 8. Looked up from germline, CDR1 is SEHNR and CDR2 is FQNEAQ (reference sequence). As DNA, the CDR3 is TGTGCCAGCGGGTCGCGAGCGGGGGAGCAGTTCTTC. It codes for CASGSRAGEQFF. Filled out from reference TRBV7-9 and TRBJ2-1, the complete variable domain reads DTGVSQNPRHKITKRGQNVTFRCDPISEHNRLYWYRQTLGQGPEFLTYFQNEAQLEKSRLLSDRFSAERPKGSFSTLEIQRTEQGDSAMYLCASGSRAGEQFFGPGTRLTVL.

This clonotype came up once. This CDR3 is CASSLGMGTGKPYEQYF. CDR3 DNA: TGTGCCAGCAGCTTAGGCATGGGGACAGGGAAGCCCTACGAGCAGTACTTC. The chain is built from TRBV13 and TRBJ2-7; 9 positions agree with TRBD1. Germline V gives CDR1 PRHDT, CDR2 FYEKMQ (reference sequence). The CDR3 covers 17 residues. Trimming cost V 0 bases and J 2 bases; bases outside gene matches: 8.

The V call is TRBV28, the J call TRBJ2-1, with 11 bases that match TRBD2. V gave up 1 base and J gave up 8 bases; unmatched junction bases: 7. Germline CDR1 reads MDHEN; CDR2 reads SYDVKM. The CDR3 length is 16 residues. DNA of the CDR3: TGTGCCAGCAGTTTATTACTAGCGGGAGATATAGATGAGCAGTTCTTC. Translated, it gives CASSLLLAGDIDEQFF.

The chain recombines TRBV27 with TRBJ1-2; 8 bases map to TRBD1. CDR1 and CDR2 (germline): MNHEY, SMNVEV (reference sequence). Trimming took 5 bases from V and 8 from J; bases not matched to a gene: 10. This CDR3 has 14 residues. CDR3 sequence reads: CASSPDRGVEGYTF. For the CDR3, the DNA is TGTGCCAGCAGTCCCGACAGGGGAGTAGAAGGCTACACCTTC.

The V gene is TRBV12-5, the J gene TRBJ2-3, with 9 positions matching TRBD2. CDR3 length: 16 amino acids. The ends lost 5 bases at V and 2 bases at J; junction bases unmatched: 8. Germline assignment: CDR1 LGHNT and CDR2 FRNRAP. This chain's CDR3 is CASGAGSGGFTDTQYF. The CDR3 region has the DNA TGTGCTAGTGGTGCCGGGAGCGGGGGGTTCACAGATACGCAGTATTTT. Full variable domain (remainder filled in from reference TRBV12-5 and TRBJ2-3): DARVTQTPRHKVTEMGQEVTMRCQPILGHNTVFWYRQTMMQGLELLAYFRNRAPLDDSGMPKDRFSAEMPDATLATLKIQPSEPRDSAVYFCASGAGSGGFTDTQYFGPGTRLTVL.

The chain has TRBV30 and TRBJ2-2; D is undetermined. This CDR3 spans 11 amino acids. The germline V and J ends were trimmed by 2 bases and 4 bases, with 2 bases remaining between them. CDR1 GTSNPN and CDR2 SVGIG come from the germline V gene (reference sequence). The CDR3: CAWSPTGELFF. The CDR3 nucleotides read TGTGCCTGGAGTCCCACCGGGGAGCTGTTTTTT.

This chain uses TRBV3-1 with TRBJ2-2, with D tentatively TRBD1 (6 bases). The length of the CDR3 is 17 residues. Per germline, CDR1 LGHDT and CDR2 YNNKEL (reference sequence). Trimming removed 0 bases from V and 0 bases from J, with 11 bases in between. The CDR3 nucleotides are TGTGCCAGCAGCCAAGAAAGTACAGGGACGAACACCGGGGAGCTGTTTTTT. This gives the protein CASSQESTGTNTGELFF.

The chain employs TRBV5-1 and TRBJ2-7; either TRBD1 or TRBD2 may fit D (6 bases each). Between the trimmed V and J ends, which lost 4 bases and 4 bases, there was a span of 18 bases. The germline V gene has CDR1 SGHRS and CDR2 YFSETQ. The CDR3 spans 15 residues. CDR3 protein: CASSTRGLQGYEQYF. CDR3 bases: TGCGCCAGCAGCACCCGGGGGCTACAGGGTTACGAGCAGTACTTC.

The chain carries TRBV4-3 and TRBJ2-3; D might be TRBD2 (6 bases). V was cut by 1 base and J by 6 bases, with 14 bases left in between. This CDR3 comprises 15 residues. Germline CDR1 and CDR2: LGHNA and YSLEER. The DNA of the CDR3 is TGCGCCAGCAGCCAAGTCGGAGGGAGCGGGGATACGCAGTATTTT. Amino acid sequence: CASSQVGGSGDTQYF.

The CDR3 nucleotides read TGTGCCAGCAGCCCTGGGGACAGAACGAACACCGGGGAGCTGTTTTTT. It translates to CASSPGDRTNTGELFF. This chain connects TRBV14 to TRBJ2-2, with TRBD1 matching 7 bases. This CDR3 region has 16 residues. CDR1 is SGHDN, CDR2 FVKESK, per germline. J was trimmed by 0 bases and V by 4 bases; bases with no gene match: 5. Complete variable domain (other parts from reference TRBV14 and TRBJ2-2): EAGVTQFPSHSVIEKGQTVTLRCDPISGHDNLYWYRRVMGKEIKFLLHFVKESKQDESGMPNNRFLAERTGGTYSTLKVQPAELEDSGVYFCASSPGDRTNTGELFFGEGSRLTVL.

This chain joins TRBV19 and TRBJ2-1; either TRBD1 or TRBD2 may supply D (5 bases each). Germline V gene data show CDR1 as LNHDA and CDR2 as SQIVND (reference sequence). The germline V and J ends were trimmed by 9 bases and 3 bases, with 12 bases remaining between them. The CDR3 loop spans 13 amino acids. The DNA of the CDR3 is TGTGCCAGCGGGACCCACGTCTACAATGAGCAGTTCTTC. Encoded protein: CASGTHVYNEQFF. Variable domain in full (rest from reference TRBV19 and TRBJ2-1): DGGITQSPKYLFRKEGQNVTLSCEQNLNHDAMYWYRQDPGQGLRLIYYSQIVNDFQKGDIAEGYSVSREKKESFPLTVTSAQKNPTAFYLCASGTHVYNEQFFGPGTRLTVL.

This clonotype was picked up one time. The genes are TRBV6-5 and TRBJ2-3; no firm D call. V was shortened by 0 bases and J by 2 bases, with 12 bases between the two germline ends. There are 16 residues in the CDR3. Germline lookup yields CDR1 MNHEY and CDR2 SVGAGI. The CDR3 sequence is CASSYSSTANTDTQYF. CDR3 coding DNA: TGTGCCAGCAGTTACTCGAGTACCGCGAACACAGATACGCAGTATTTT.

This clonotype has just one count. The V and J genes are TRBV23-1 and TRBJ1-4; tentative D call: TRBD1 (5 bases). TRBV23-1 is annotated as an ORF whose role is uncertain. The V and J ends lost 0 bases and 0 bases respectively, with 11 bases between them. The CDR3 is made up of 17 amino acids. The DNA for the CDR3 is TGCGCCAGCAGTCAATCGGGGGGTCCCCCAACTAATGAAAAACTGTTTTTT. Amino acids: CASSQSGGPPTNEKLFF.

The gene calls are TRBV28 and TRBJ2-5; 9 bases align to TRBD2. J gave up 2 bases and V 6 bases, and 7 bases lay outside the gene matches. This CDR3 comprises 15 residues. CDR1 and CDR2 (germline): MDHEN, SYDVKM. The CDR3 reads CASSPGTSLQETQYF. CDR3 in DNA: TGTGCCAGCAGCCCCGGGACTAGCCTTCAAGAGACCCAGTACTTC.

V and J are TRBV7-6 and TRBJ1-2, with D uncertain. The V and J ends lost 6 bases and 8 bases respectively, with 25 bases between them. The V gene's germline CDR1 is SGHVS and CDR2 FNYEAQ. The CDR3 is 16 amino acids. The CDR3 protein is CASSLGPFHRGGGYTF. The CDR3 bases are TGTGCCAGCAGTCTAGGCCCCTTCCATCGAGGAGGGGGCTACACCTTC. The full variable domain, with the rest looked up from reference TRBV7-6 and TRBJ1-2, is GAGVSQSPRYKVTKRGQDVALRCDPISGHVSLYWYRQALGQGPEFLTYFNYEAQQDKSGLPNDRFSAERPEGSISTLTIQRTEQRDSAMYRCASSLGPFHRGGGYTFGSGTRLTVV.

The chain uses TRBV19 and TRBJ2-7; 7 bases are shared with TRBD1. CDR3 length: 14 residues. The junction had 7 bases not matched to a gene; V was cut back by 5 bases and J by 3 bases. From germline, CDR1 is LNHDA and CDR2 SQIVND (reference sequence). The DNA of the CDR3 is TGTGCCAGTAGTTCGGGGACAGTCTACTACGAGCAGTACTTC. Translation: CASSSGTVYYEQYF.

This clonotype was found a few times. V gene TRBV6-2 or TRBV6-3 combines with J gene TRBJ2-2, with D tentatively TRBD1 (6 bases). This CDR3 has 14 residues. Germline assignment: CDR1 MNHEY and CDR2 SVGEGT. Trimming took 5 bases from V and 3 from J, leaving 10 bases between them. CDR3: CASSRTDDTGELFF. Written as DNA, the CDR3 is TGTGCCAGCAGTCGGACAGATGACACCGGGGAGCTGTTTTTT.

The chain recombines TRBV4-3 with TRBJ2-1, with 9 bases fitting TRBD1. Germline V CDR1 and CDR2: LGHNA, YSLEER. The junction had 4 bases not matched to a gene; V was cut back by 5 bases and J by 8 bases. This CDR3 region has 13 residues. The CDR3 sequence: CASSDWTGDEQFF. The CDR3 nucleotides read TGCGCCAGCAGCGATTGGACAGGGGATGAGCAGTTCTTC.

V usage is TRBV7-6 and J usage is TRBJ2-1; D ambiguous. Trimming took 2 bases from V and 8 from J, leaving 19 bases between them. Germline lookup yields CDR1 SGHVS and CDR2 FNYEAQ. This CDR3 has 16 amino acids. CDR3 protein: CASSLITGIIDDEQFF. CDR3 nucleotides: TGTGCCAGCAGCTTAATCACGGGCATCATCGACGATGAGCAGTTCTTC. Together with reference TRBV7-6 and TRBJ2-1, the CDR3 gives the full variable domain: GAGVSQSPRYKVTKRGQDVALRCDPISGHVSLYWYRQALGQGPEFLTYFNYEAQQDKSGLPNDRFSAERPEGSISTLTIQRTEQRDSAMYRCASSLITGIIDDEQFFGPGTRLTVL.

The rearrangement links TRBV3-1 to TRBJ1-5; tentatively, D is TRBD1 (5 bases). Germline V gene lookup returns CDR1 LGHDT and CDR2 YNNKEL (reference sequence). CDR3 length: 14 amino acids. V dropped 5 bases and J dropped 6 bases, with 14 bases sitting between them. The CDR3 sequence: CASSLGPGIQPQHF. The CDR3 DNA reads as TGTGCCAGCAGCTTGGGACCCGGCATTCAGCCCCAGCATTTT.